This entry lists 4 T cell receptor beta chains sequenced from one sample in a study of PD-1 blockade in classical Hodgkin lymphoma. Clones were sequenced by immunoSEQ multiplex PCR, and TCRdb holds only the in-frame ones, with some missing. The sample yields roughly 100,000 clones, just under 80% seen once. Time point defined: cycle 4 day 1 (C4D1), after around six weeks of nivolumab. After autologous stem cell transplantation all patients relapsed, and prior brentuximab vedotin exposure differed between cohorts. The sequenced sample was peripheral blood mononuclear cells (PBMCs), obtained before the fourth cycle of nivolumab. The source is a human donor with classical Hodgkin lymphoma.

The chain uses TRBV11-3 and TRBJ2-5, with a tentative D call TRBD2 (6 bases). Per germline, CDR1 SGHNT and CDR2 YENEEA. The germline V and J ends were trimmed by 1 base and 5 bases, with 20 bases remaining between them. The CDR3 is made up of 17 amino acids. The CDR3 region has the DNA TGTGCCAGCAGCTTAGTTTTCGGAGGGGAATTTGGGGAGACCCAGTACTTC. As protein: CASSLVFGGEFGETQYF.

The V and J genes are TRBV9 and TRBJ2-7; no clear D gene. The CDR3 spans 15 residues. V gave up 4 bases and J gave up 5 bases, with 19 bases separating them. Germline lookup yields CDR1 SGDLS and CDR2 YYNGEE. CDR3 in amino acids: CASSPTGSFAHEQYF. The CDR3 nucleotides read TGTGCCAGCAGCCCCACCGGTTCCTTCGCCCACGAGCAGTACTTC.

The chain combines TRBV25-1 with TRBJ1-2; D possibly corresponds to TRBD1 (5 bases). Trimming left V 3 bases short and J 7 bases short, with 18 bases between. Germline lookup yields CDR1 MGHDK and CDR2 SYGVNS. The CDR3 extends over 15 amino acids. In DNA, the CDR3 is TGTGCCAGCAGTGAGGGAGGGGTTCCTATAGGTGGCTACACCTTC. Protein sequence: CASSEGGVPIGGYTF.

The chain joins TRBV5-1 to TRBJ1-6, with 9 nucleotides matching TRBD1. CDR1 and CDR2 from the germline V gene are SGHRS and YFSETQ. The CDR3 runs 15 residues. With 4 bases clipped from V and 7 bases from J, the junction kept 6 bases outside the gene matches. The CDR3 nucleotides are TGCGCCAGCAGCAGGGGACAGGGTAAAAATTCACCCCTCCACTTT. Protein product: CASSRGQGKNSPLHF. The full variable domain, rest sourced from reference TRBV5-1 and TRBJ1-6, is KAGVTQTPRYLIKTRGQQVTLSCSPISGHRSVSWYQQTPGQGLQFLFEYFSETQRNKGNFPGRFSGRQFSNSRSEMNVSTLELGDSALYLCASSRGQGKNSPLHFGNGTRLTVT.